This TCR beta chain was sequenced during a study of blood T cell repertoires in COVID-19. Background on the study: Whether acute or convalescent, the COVID-19 samples came from the United States, Italy and Spain. PBMCs, B-cell-depleted T cells, or T cells were the source of the cDNA or gDNA that made up the material.

Germline V gives CDR1 MGHRA, CDR2 YSYEKL. With 4 bases removed from V and 1 base from J, the gap between germline ends came to 11 bases. The CDR3 has 15 amino acids. Produced via immunoSEQ multiplex PCR; TCRdb's table is partial and in-frame only. The sample contains about 270,000 clones, around four fifths of which appear only once. This chain links TRBV4-1 with TRBJ2-1, with TRBD2 as a possible D gene (7 bases). The receptor was derived from a man older than 75 with acute or convalescent COVID-19. What was sequenced was peripheral blood. The CDR3 DNA reads TGCGCCAGCAGCCGGGGAGGGGGATCCTACAATGAGCAGTTCTTC. Its protein product is CASSRGGGSYNEQFF.